These T cell receptor beta chains were read from a single sample in a study of blood T cell repertoires in COVID-19. Using immunoSEQ multiplex PCR, the repertoire was profiled, and TCRdb retains in-frame clones only, with some absent. The sample carries about 230,000 clones, about nine tenths recorded once. The material sequenced was peripheral blood. The receptors stem from a middle-aged man with COVID-19, enrolled during active disease. CDR3s include the opening cysteine and the closing phenylalanine or tryptophan. Fields, in order: J gene, D gene, clone size, V gene, CDR3 DNA, CDR3 protein. A D gene is named only where the DNA matches it firmly. Size values are once, few and many counts, or a class for expanded clones, and some rows have none.

>TRBJ2-7|NA|NA|TRBV6-6
TGTGCCAGCAGTTACTCGAGTATCCCGTACGAGCAGTACTTC
CASSYSSIPYEQYF
>TRBJ1-4|NA|NA|TRBV6-5
TGTGCCAGCAGTTACAGGGAGTTGTCGCCTAATGAAAAACTGTTTTTT
CASSYRELSPNEKLFF
>TRBJ2-7|TRBD1|NA|TRBV19
TGTGCCAGTAGTTATGGCAGGACAGGAGACTCCTACGAGCAGTACTTC
CASSYGRTGDSYEQYF
>TRBJ1-2|NA|NA|TRBV6-5
TGTGCCAGCAGTTATAACGGGGGGCCAGATGGCTACACCTTC
CASSYNGGPDGYTF
>TRBJ2-1|NA|NA|TRBV5-1
TGCGCCAGCAGCATGCAGGGGCTCTACAATGAGCAGTTCTTC
CASSMQGLYNEQFF
>TRBJ2-1|NA|NA|TRBV24-1
TGTGCCACCAGTCGAGGGTACAATGAGCAGTTCTTC
CATSRGYNEQFF
>TRBJ1-1|NA|NA|TRBV11-3
TGTGCCAGCAGCTTCGGGTATGACACTGAAGCTTTCTTT
CASSFGYDTEAFF
>TRBJ2-3|NA|NA|TRBV6-1
TGTGCCAGCAGTGTACAGTCGGCGGGGGCAAACACAGATACGCAGTATTTT
CASSVQSAGANTDTQYF
>TRBJ1-2|NA|NA|TRBV5-1
TGCGCCAGCAGCCAATCGGCGGGGGCAGCTAACTATGGCTACACCTTC
CASSQSAGAANYGYTF
>TRBJ1-5|NA|once|TRBV11-2
TGTGCCAGCAGCTGGAGGGCAGATCAGCCCCAGCATTTT
CASSWRADQPQHF
>TRBJ1-1|NA|NA|TRBV7-2
TGTGCCAGCAGCTTAGGCAGGCCGAACACTGAAGCTTTCTTT
CASSLGRPNTEAFF
>TRBJ2-5|TRBD2|NA|TRBV9
TGTGCCAGCAGCCCCCAGGCGGGGGGAATGCTTCAGTACTTC
CASSPQAGGMLQYF
>TRBJ2-7|TRBD2|NA|TRBV9
TGTGCCAGCAGCGTAGCGAGCGGGAGCTACGAGCAGTACTTC
CASSVASGSYEQYF
>TRBJ1-5|TRBD1|NA|TRBV27
TGTGCCAGCAGTTTATCAGGGGGCGGTCAGCCCCAGCATTTT
CASSLSGGGQPQHF
>TRBJ1-6|NA|NA|TRBV6-5
TGTGCCAGCACCCCAATGACAGGCCCTGAGGCCCTCCACTTT
CASTPMTGPEALHF
>TRBJ2-3|TRBD2|NA|TRBV5-5
TGTGCCAGCAGCTCGGGACTAGCGGGGCCCGCAGATACGCAGTATTTT
CASSSGLAGPADTQYF
>TRBJ2-7|NA|NA|TRBV4-2
TGTGCCAGCAGCCAAGATCAGGGGAACTCCTACGAGCAGTACTTC
CASSQDQGNSYEQYF
>TRBJ1-2|NA|NA|TRBV7-8
TGTGCCAGCAGCTTACAAGAGGGTCCCGACTATGGCTACACCTTC
CASSLQEGPDYGYTF
>TRBJ1-2|TRBD1|NA|TRBV7-9
TGTGCCAGCAGCTACAGGGGAAACTATGGCTACACCTTC
CASSYRGNYGYTF
>TRBJ2-5|NA|NA|TRBV11-2
TGTGCCAGCAGCTTAGGTGAACGACCGAGGGAGACCCAGTACTTC
CASSLGERPRETQYF
>TRBJ2-5|TRBD2|NA|TRBV11-2
TGTGCCAGCAGCTCCCCTGGGGCGGGGGGGCCGGAGACCCAGTACTTC
CASSSPGAGGPETQYF
>TRBJ2-7|NA|NA|TRBV7-9
TGTGCCAGCAGCTGGGACCTGGGGGGGCAGTACTTC
CASSWDLGGQYF
>TRBJ1-6|TRBD1|once|TRBV11-2
TGTGCCAGCAGCTACAACGGACAGGGGGACTCACCCCTCCACTTT
CASSYNGQGDSPLHF
>TRBJ1-6|NA|NA|TRBV9
TGTGCCAGCAGCGTAGCGGGAGGTGATTCACCCCTCCACTTT
CASSVAGGDSPLHF
>TRBJ1-1|NA|NA|TRBV18
TGTGCCAGCTCCGAAATGACAGGGAACACTGAAGCTTTCTTT
CASSEMTGNTEAFF
>TRBJ1-1|NA|NA|TRBV5-4
TGTGCCAGCAGTCAAGGAGGAGAAGCTTTCTTT
CASSQGGEAFF
>TRBJ2-5|NA|few|TRBV11-2
TGTGCCAGCAGCTTAACGGTTTTGGCGGAGCCCTACTTC
CASSLTVLAEPYF
>TRBJ2-7|TRBD1|NA|TRBV5-4
TGTGCCAGCAGCTTGTCCCCGGGACAGGCCCTCTACGAGCAGTACTTC
CASSLSPGQALYEQYF
>TRBJ2-3|NA|NA|TRBV6-5
TGTGCCAGCGAAATAACAGGGCGATGGACAGATACGCAGTATTTT
CASEITGRWTDTQYF
>TRBJ2-2|NA|NA|TRBV27
TGTGCCAGCATCCGTTGGGGGGACAGATTCGCGAACACCGGGGAGCTGTTTTTT
CASIRWGDRFANTGELFF
>TRBJ1-2|TRBD1|NA|TRBV13
TGTGCCAGCAGCTTAAGGGGGCAGAACTATGGCTACACCTTC
CASSLRGQNYGYTF
>TRBJ1-6|TRBD1|NA|TRBV27
TGTGCCAGCAGTTTCCGGACCGGGGACAGCGATAATTCACCCCTCCACTTT
CASSFRTGDSDNSPLHF
>TRBJ2-1|TRBD2|NA|TRBV6-1
TGTGCCAGCAGTTTTCTAGCGGGAGCTAACAATGAGCAGTTCTTC
CASSFLAGANNEQFF
>TRBJ2-7|TRBD2|NA|TRBV7-8
TGTGCCAGCATCGAGCGGGGAGGGACGTACGAGCAGTACTTC
CASIERGGTYEQYF
>TRBJ1-2|TRBD1|NA|TRBV6-1
TGTGCCAGCAGCCAACGACAGGGGGCTCTCTATGGCTACACCTTC
CASSQRQGALYGYTF
>TRBJ2-1|NA|NA|TRBV5-6
TGTGCCAGCAGCTTGGGGCTGGAGCAGTTCTTC
CASSLGLEQFF
>TRBJ2-1|NA|NA|TRBV7-3
TGTGCCAGCAAGCCACGAGCGGCTGACTCCTACAATGAGCAGTTCTTC
CASKPRAADSYNEQFF
>TRBJ1-1|NA|NA|TRBV18
TGTGCCGGCTCACCTCTCGGGAACACTGAAGCTTTCTTT
CAGSPLGNTEAFF
>TRBJ1-1|NA|NA|TRBV27
TGTGCCAGCAACACCCACAGGGTTCCCCTGAACACTGAAGCTTTCTTT
CASNTHRVPLNTEAFF
>TRBJ2-7|TRBD2|NA|TRBV5-6
TGTGCCAGCAGCTTGTCTTTGCGGGGGGGCACGTACTTC
CASSLSLRGGTYF
>TRBJ1-2|NA|NA|TRBV21-1
TGTGCCAGCAGTGTCCACCGGGACAGAGCTAACTATGGCTACACCTTC
CASSVHRDRANYGYTF
>TRBJ2-3|TRBD2|NA|TRBV5-4
TGTGCCAGCAGCTCGACACTAGCGAACACAGATACGCAGTATTTT
CASSSTLANTDTQYF